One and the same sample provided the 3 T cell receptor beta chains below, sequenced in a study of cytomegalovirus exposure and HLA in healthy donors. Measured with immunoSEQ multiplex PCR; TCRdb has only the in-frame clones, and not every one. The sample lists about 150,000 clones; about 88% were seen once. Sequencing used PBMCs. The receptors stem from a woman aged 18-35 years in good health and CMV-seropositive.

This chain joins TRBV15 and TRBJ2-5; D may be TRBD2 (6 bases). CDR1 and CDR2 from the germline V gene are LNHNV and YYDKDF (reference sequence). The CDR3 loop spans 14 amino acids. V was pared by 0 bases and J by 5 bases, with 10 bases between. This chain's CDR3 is CATSRDRGEETQYF. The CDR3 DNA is TGTGCCACCAGCAGAGATCGCGGGGAGGAGACCCAGTACTTC.

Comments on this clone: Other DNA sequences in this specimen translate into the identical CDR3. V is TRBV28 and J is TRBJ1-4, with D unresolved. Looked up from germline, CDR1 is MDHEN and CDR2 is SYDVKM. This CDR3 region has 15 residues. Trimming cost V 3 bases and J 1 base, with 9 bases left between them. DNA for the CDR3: TGTGCCAGCAGTTTGAGGGTGGGAACTAATGAAAAACTGTTTTTT. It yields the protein CASSLRVGTNEKLFF.

CDR3 protein: CASSLRRQGAGSYNEQFF. The CDR3 DNA follows: TGTGCCAGCAGCTTAAGGCGGCAAGGAGCGGGGTCATACAATGAGCAGTTCTTC. V gene TRBV7-9 combines with J gene TRBJ2-1; TRBD2 aligns across 7 bases. In germline, CDR1 is SEHNR, CDR2 FQNEAQ (reference sequence). The trim removed 2 bases at V and 4 bases at J, leaving 14 bases unmatched. CDR3 length: 18 amino acids.